Each of the 3 T cell receptor beta chains below was sequenced from the same sample in a study of blood T cell repertoires in COVID-19 (dated by TCRdb to the early 2020s). Library construction relied on the immunoSEQ multiplex PCR assay. TCRdb limited this immuneACCESS table to in-frame rearrangements with V and J called. A share of clones is missing; checked studies link under half to unresolved V genes, and the rest is unexplained. This sample is represented by a few hundred thousand clones; roughly nine tenths of them were singletons. Approximately 3% of the sample lies in the top ten. The specimen was peripheral blood. These TCRs come from a woman in her twenties or thirties with COVID-19, enrolled during active disease.

The chain has TRBV28 and TRBJ2-7; D remains ambiguous. This CDR3 has 13 residues. Trimming took 3 bases from V and 2 from J, leaving 8 bases between them. CDR1 and CDR2 (germline): MDHEN, SYDVKM. The CDR3 region is CASSLRITYEQYF. The CDR3 bases are TGTGCCAGCAGTTTGCGGATTACCTACGAGCAGTACTTC.

This clone was detected only once. This chain uses TRBV4-1 with TRBJ2-1, with a tentative D call TRBD1 (6 bases). Trimming took 7 bases from V and 8 from J, leaving 18 bases between them. The CDR3 consists of 14 residues. Germline V gives CDR1 MGHRA, CDR2 YSYEKL. CDR3 amino acids: CASTSDRFMDEQFF. The CDR3 DNA is TGCGCCAGCACTTCAGACAGGTTCATGGATGAGCAGTTCTTC.

The chain uses TRBV24-1 and TRBJ1-2; 10 bases are shared with TRBD1. The V gene's germline CDR1 is KGHDR and CDR2 SFDVKD. CDR3 size: 17 residues. The V gene end was trimmed by 3 bases and the J gene end by 2 bases; junction bases not matched to a gene: 8. The CDR3 protein is CATSDHPGQGINYGYTF. The CDR3 coding sequence is TGTGCCACCAGTGATCATCCGGGACAGGGGATAAACTATGGCTACACCTTC.